This T cell receptor (beta chain) was observed in a study of untreated major depressive disorder (dated by TCRdb to 2016 to 2019). The study in broad terms: The study was a cross-sectional case-control comparison of T cell phenotype and TCR repertoire between antidepressant-free major depressive disorder patients and individually matched non-depressed controls. Differences in Vbeta 5.1, Vbeta 11 and Vbeta 22 usage observed by flow cytometry in the whole cohort were followed up by sequencing. Overall study outcomes, separate from this receptor: Higher TRBV05-01 (Vbeta 5.1) usage among CD4+ T cells of depressed patients compared with controls was confirmed by sequencing, with p = 0.040 in a one-tailed test. In the sequencing data, TRBV25-01 and TRBV02-01 usage matched the flow-cytometry pattern but was not statistically significant. Because of strict matching and exclusion criteria, the study sample was comparatively small, which limits how generalizable the findings are. The top five TRBV05-01 clones in every sequenced subject were all private clones. The sequencing comparisons used one-tailed planned tests on only three preselected Vbeta families.

There are 13 amino acids in the CDR3, from cysteine to phenylalanine inclusive. The DNA shown is the 39-base CDR3, in frame from base 1. The germline V gene specifies SNHLY as CDR1 and FYNNEI as CDR2. V and J lose 1 base and 3 bases, and a span of 6 bases separates them. The Qiagen DNeasy Blood and Tissue Kit was used to extract total genomic DNA from purified CD4+ T cells. The TCRbeta CDR3 region, defined according to IMGT, was amplified and sequenced using immunoSEQ immunosequencing protocols. The original methods were these. The immunoSEQ service preprocessed the raw sequence data to correct PCR and sequencing errors. After being loaded into the immunoSEQ Analyzer, the data underwent further analysis with VDJtools v1.0.7. The paired Wilcoxon signed-rank test was used to test differences between patients and controls. In TCRdb, the immuneACCESS table is reduced to in-frame sequences with V and J assigned. These tables do not hold every clone; where another copy was compared, an unresolved V gene accounts for under half, and the others remain unexplained. V and J calls and clone size follow that table, whereas D and trimming were derived from the DNA. This sample lists about 25,000 clones; roughly nine tenths were detected once. The ten most abundant clones make up roughly 0.72% of the sample.

As regards this clone: There is no known antigen for this receptor. No quality values exist for individual bases; no much larger clone is one base distant.

Each depressed patient was pairwise matched to a non-depressed control for sex, age, current smoking status and body mass index. Every participant in the study was of European descent. Patients were diagnosed with major depressive disorder by DSM-IV criteria and had a Hamilton Rating Scale for Depression score of 18 or higher. For at least 8 weeks before enrollment, patients had taken no psychiatric medication of any kind, antidepressants included. Depression severity ranging from moderate to severe was represented among patients. Major medical conditions, Axis I/II comorbidities, regular medication or illicit drug use, and drinking over 100 g alcohol weekly were applied as exclusion criteria for all participants. Approximately 30 ml of peripheral blood was drawn into EDTA tubes from each participant. Using the BD IMag Human CD4 T Lymphocyte Enrichment Set, CD4+ T cells were purified from thawed PBMCs via magnetic negative selection. Flow cytometry confirmed that the CD4+ enrichment method typically gave about 95% purity. A subgroup of a few case-control pairs, selected blind to chemokine receptor expression and flow-cytometric repertoire skewing results, was subjected to TCRbeta sequencing. All blood samples were collected in the morning at 8:00 a.m., and PBMCs were isolated by Ficoll-Hypaque gradient centrifugation. PBMCs were gradually cooled to -80 degrees C for cryopreservation and then kept in liquid nitrogen until assay.

The receptor's source is a woman aged 30 to 39 with major depressive disorder. This chain is built from TRBV2 and TRBJ2-5, with no D gene named confidently. Specimen: CD4+ T cells from PBMCs. The sequence in DNA is TGTGCCAGCAGTGAAGAAGTCGAAGAGACCCAGTACTTC. This is translated as CASSEEVEETQYF.